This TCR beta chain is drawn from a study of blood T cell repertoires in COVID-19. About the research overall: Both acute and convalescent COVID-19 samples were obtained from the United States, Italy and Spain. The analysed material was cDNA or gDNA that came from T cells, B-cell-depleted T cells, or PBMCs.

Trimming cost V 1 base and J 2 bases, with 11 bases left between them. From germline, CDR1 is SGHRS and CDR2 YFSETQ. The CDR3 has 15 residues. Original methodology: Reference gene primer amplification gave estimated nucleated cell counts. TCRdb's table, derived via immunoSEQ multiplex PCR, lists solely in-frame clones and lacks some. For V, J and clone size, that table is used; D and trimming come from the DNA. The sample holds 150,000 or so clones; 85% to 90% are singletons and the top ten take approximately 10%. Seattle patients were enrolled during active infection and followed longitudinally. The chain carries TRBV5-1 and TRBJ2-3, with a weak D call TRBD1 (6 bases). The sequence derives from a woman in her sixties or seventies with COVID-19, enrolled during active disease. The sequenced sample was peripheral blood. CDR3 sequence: CASSLWGHDTDTQYF. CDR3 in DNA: TGCGCCAGCAGCTTGTGGGGACACGACACAGATACGCAGTATTTT. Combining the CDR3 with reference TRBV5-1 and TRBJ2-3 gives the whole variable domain KAGVTQTPRYLIKTRGQQVTLSCSPISGHRSVSWYQQTPGQGLQFLFEYFSETQRNKGNFPGRFSGRQFSNSRSEMNVSTLELGDSALYLCASSLWGHDTDTQYFGPGTRLTVL.